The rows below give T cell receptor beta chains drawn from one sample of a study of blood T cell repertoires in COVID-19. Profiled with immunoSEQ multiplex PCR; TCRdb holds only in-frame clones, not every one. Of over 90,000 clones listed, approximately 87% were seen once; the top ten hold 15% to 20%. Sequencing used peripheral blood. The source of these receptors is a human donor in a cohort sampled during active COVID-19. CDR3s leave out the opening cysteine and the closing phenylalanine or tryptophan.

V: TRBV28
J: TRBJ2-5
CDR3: ASSSSGETQY

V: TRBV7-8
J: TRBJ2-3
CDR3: ASSKLGGSGPDTQY

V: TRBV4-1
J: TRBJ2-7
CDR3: ASSQEKGARREQY

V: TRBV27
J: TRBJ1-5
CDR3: ASSTQGQPQH

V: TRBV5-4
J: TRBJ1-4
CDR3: ASSLKTTGVSGEKLF

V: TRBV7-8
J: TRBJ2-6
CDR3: ASSLTESSGANVLT

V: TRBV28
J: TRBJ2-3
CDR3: ASSLTQGATDTQY

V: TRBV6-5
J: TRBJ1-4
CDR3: AARAGPRTEKLF

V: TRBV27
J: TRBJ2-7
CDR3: ASSLQRAYEQY

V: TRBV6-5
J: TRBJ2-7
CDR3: ASSYSRLAIEQY

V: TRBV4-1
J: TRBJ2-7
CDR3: ASSPGENDSYEQY

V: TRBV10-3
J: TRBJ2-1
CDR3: AIGREVNEQF

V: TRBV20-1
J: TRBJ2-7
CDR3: SAELDYEQY

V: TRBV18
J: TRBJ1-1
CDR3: ASSPLQTEAF

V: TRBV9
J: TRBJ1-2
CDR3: ASSRYSMGRDGDYGYT

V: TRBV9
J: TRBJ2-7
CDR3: ASSVEGGRSYEQY

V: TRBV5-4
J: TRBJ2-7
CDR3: ASSRGTGSYEQY

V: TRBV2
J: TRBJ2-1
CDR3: ASSVDRGSYNEQF

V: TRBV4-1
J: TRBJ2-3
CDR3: ASSQREAITSGRPADTQY

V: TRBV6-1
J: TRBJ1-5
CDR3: ASSEIGRQPQH

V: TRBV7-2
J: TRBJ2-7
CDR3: ASSLDGGEHYEQY

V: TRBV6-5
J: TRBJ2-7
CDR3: ASSRDRVSYEQY

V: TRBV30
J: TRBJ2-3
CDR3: AWVGLAGGLDTQY

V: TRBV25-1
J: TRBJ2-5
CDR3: ASSAGHGETQY

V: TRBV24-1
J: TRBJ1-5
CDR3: ATSDGHRNQPQH

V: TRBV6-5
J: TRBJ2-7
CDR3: ASSYSTGTDVYEQY

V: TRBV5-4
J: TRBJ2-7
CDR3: ASSLVGGLNEQY

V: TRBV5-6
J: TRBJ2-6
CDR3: ASSGGLAGLFGANVLT

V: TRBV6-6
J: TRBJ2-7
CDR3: ASSYGGSYSYEQY

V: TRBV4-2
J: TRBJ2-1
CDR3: ASSQDRLADNEQF

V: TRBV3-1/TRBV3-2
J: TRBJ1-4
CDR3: ASSRAGGEKLF

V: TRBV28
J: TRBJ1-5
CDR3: ASSSTDRVRQPQH

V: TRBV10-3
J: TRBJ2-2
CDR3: AISLQGIHTGELF

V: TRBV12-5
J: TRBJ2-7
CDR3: ASGGTPEQY

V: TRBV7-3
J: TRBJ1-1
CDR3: ASSAGYRTEAF

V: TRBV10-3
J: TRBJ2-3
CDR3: AIRTGDRADTQY

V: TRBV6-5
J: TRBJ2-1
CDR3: ASSIPGLASNEQF

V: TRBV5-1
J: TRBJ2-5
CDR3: ASSLETRGGETQY

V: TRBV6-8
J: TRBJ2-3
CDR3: ASSYYRAPGYDTQY

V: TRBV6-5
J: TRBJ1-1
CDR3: ASTRHLGDTEAF

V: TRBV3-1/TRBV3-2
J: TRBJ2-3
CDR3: ASSQEWRTSGKSGTDTQY

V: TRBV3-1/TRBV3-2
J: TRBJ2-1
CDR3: ASSQEPPLGLAVYNEQF

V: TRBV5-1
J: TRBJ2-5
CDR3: ASSFMGTSQETQY

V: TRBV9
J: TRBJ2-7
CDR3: ASSVGEGTSGSPYEQY

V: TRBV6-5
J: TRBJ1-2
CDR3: ASSPGQTNYGYT

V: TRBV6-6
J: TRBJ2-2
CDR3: ASSRLAGTSGELF

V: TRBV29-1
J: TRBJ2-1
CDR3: SARVGTGGHNEQF

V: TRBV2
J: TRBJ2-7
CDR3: ASRTGRGYEQY

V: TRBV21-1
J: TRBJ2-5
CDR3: ASSKDHLGLALREETQY

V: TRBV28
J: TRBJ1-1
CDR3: ASSPPGITEAF

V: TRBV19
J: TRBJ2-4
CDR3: ASSLVGGAGQNIQY

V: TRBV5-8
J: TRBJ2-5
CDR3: ASSLFGVLAGAETQY

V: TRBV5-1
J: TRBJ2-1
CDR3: ASSLVGLDMDEQF

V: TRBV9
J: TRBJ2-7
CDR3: ASSEGLADSYEQY